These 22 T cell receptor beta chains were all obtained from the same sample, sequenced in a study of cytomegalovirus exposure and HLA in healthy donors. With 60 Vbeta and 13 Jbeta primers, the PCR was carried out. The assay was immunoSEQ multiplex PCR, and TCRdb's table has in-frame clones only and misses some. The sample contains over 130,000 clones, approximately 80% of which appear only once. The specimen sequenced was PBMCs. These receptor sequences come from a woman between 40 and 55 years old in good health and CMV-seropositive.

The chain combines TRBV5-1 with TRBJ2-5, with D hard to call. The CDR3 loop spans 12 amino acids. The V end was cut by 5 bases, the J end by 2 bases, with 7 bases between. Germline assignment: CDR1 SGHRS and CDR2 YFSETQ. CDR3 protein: CASSTSQETQYF. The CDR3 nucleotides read TGCGCCAGCAGTACGAGTCAAGAGACCCAGTACTTC.

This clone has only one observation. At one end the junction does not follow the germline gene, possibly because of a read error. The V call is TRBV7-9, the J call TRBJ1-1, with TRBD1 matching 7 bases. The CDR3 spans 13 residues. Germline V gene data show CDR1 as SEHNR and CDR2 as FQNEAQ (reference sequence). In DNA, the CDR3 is TGTTCCAGCAGGCGGACAGGGAACACTGAAGCTTTCTTT. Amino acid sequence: CSSRRTGNTEAFF.

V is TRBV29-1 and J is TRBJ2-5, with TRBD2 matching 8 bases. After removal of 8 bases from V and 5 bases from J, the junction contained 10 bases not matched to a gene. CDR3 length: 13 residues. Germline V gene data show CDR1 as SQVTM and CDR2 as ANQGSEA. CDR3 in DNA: TGCAGCTCCTCACCGGGACTAGACGAGACCCAGTACTTC. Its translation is CSSSPGLDETQYF.

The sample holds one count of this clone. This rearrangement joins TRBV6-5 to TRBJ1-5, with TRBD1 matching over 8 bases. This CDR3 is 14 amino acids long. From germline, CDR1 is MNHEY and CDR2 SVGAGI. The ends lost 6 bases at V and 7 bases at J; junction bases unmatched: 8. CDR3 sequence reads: CASSPTGAGQPQHF. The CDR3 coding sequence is TGTGCCAGCAGCCCGACAGGGGCAGGGCAGCCCCAGCATTTT.

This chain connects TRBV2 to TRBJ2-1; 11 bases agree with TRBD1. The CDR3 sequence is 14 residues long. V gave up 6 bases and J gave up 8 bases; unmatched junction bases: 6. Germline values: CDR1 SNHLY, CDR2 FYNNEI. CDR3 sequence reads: CASSGTGGRDEQFF. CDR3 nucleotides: TGTGCCAGCAGCGGGACAGGGGGACGGGATGAGCAGTTCTTC.

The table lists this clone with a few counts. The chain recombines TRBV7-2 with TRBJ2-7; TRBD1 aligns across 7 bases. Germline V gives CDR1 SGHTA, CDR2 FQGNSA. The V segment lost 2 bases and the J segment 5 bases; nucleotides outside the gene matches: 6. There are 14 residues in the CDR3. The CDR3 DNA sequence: TGTGCCAGCAGCTTAATGACAGGGTCACACGAGCAGTACTTC. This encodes CASSLMTGSHEQYF.

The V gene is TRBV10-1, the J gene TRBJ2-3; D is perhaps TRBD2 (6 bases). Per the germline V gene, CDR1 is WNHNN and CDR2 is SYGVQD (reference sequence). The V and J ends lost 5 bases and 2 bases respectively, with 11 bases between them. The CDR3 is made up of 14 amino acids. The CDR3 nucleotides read TGCGCCAGCAGTCGACGGGGGAACACAGATACGCAGTATTTT. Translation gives CASSRRGNTDTQYF.

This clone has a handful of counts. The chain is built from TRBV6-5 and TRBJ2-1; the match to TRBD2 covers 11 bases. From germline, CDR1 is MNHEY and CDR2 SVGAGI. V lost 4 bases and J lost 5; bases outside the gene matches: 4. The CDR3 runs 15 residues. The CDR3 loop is CASSWTSGLHNEQFF. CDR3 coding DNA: TGTGCCAGCAGTTGGACTAGCGGGCTCCACAATGAGCAGTTCTTC.

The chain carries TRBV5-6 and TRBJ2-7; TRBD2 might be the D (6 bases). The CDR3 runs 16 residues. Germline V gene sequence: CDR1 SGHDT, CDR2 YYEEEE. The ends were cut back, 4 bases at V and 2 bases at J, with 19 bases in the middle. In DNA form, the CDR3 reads TGTGCCAGCAGCCCGCGGTCCGGGACTGGAACCTACGAGCAGTACTTC. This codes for CASSPRSGTGTYEQYF.

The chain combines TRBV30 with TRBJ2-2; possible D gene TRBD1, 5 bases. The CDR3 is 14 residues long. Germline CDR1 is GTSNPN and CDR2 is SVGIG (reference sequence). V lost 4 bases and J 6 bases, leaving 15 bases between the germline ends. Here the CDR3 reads CAWKTGFIPGELFF. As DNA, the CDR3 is TGTGCCTGGAAAACAGGTTTTATTCCCGGGGAGCTGTTTTTT.

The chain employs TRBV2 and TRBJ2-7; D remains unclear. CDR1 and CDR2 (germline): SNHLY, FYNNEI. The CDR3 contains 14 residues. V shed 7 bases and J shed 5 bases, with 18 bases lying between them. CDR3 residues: CASTPSAVANEQYF. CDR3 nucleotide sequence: TGTGCCAGCACCCCCTCTGCCGTAGCTAACGAGCAGTACTTC.

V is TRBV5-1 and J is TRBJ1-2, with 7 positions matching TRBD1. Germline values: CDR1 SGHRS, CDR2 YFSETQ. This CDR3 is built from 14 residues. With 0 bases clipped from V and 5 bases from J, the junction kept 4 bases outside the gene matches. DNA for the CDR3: TGCGCCAGCAGCTTGGGACAGGGTTGGTATGGCTACACCTTC. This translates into CASSLGQGWYGYTF.

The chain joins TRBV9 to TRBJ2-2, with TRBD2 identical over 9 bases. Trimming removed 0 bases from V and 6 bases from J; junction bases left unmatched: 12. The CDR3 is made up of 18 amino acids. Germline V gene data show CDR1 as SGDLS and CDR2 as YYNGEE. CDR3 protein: CASSVALGVERGAGELFF. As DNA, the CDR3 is TGTGCCAGCAGCGTAGCTTTGGGTGTCGAGCGGGGGGCCGGGGAGCTGTTTTTT.

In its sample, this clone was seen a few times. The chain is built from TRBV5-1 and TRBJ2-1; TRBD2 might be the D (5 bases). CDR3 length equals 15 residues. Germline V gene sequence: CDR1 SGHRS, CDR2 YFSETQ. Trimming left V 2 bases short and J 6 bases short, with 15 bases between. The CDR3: CASSFRWEWGNEQFF. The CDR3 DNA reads TGCGCCAGCAGCTTTCGGTGGGAGTGGGGCAATGAGCAGTTCTTC.

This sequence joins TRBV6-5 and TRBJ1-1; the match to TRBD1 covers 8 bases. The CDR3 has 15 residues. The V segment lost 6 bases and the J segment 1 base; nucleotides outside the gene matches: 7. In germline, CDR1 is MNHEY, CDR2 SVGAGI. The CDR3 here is CASSPTGQGNTEAFF. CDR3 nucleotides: TGTGCCAGCAGCCCAACTGGACAGGGGAACACTGAAGCTTTCTTT.

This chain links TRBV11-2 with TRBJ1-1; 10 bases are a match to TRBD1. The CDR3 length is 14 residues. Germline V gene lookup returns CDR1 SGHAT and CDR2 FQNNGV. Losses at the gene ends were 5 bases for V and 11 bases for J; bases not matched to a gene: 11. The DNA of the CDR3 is TGTGCCAGCAGCAACCGGGACAGGGGATTTTGGGCTTTCTTT. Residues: CASSNRDRGFWAFF.

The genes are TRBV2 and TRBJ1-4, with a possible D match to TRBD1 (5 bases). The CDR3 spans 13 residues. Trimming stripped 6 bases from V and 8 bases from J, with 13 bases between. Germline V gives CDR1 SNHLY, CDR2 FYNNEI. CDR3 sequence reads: CASRGQGREKLFF. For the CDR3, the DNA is TGTGCCAGCAGGGGGCAGGGCCGGGAAAAACTGTTTTTT.

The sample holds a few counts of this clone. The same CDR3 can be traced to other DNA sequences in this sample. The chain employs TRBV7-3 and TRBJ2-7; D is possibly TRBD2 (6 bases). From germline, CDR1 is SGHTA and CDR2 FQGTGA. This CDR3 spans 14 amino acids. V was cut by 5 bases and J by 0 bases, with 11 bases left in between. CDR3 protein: CASSPSGSSYEQYF. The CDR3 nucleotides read TGTGCCAGCAGCCCCTCCGGGAGCTCCTACGAGCAGTACTTC.

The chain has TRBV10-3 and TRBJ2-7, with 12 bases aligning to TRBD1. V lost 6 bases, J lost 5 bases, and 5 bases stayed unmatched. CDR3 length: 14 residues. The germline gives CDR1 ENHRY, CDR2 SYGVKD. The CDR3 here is CAISEGQGAHEQYF. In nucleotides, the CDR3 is TGTGCCATCAGCGAGGGACAGGGGGCCCACGAGCAGTACTTC.

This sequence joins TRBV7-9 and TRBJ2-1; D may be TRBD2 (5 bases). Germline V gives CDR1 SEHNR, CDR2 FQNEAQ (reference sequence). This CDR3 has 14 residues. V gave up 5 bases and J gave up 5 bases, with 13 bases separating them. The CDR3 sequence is CASSVRLSNNEQFF. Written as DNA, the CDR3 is TGTGCCAGCAGCGTTCGACTAAGTAACAATGAGCAGTTCTTC. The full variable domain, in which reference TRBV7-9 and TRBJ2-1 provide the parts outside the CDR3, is DTGVSQNPRHKITKRGQNVTFRCDPISEHNRLYWYRQTLGQGPEFLTYFQNEAQLEKSRLLSDRFSAERPKGSFSTLEIQRTEQGDSAMYLCASSVRLSNNEQFFGPGTRLTVL.

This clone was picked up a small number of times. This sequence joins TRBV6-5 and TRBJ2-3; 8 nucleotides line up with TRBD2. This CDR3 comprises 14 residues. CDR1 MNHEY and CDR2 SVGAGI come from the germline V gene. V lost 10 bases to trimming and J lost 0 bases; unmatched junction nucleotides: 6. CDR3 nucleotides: TGTGCCATGGTAGCGGGGTCTAGCACAGATACGCAGTATTTT. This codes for CAMVAGSSTDTQYF.

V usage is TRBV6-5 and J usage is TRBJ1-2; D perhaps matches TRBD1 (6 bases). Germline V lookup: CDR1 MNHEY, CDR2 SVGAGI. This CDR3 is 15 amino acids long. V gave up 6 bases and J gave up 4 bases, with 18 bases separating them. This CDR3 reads CASRHNREGGYGYTF. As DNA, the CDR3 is TGTGCCAGCAGGCACAACAGGGAAGGAGGCTATGGCTACACCTTC.